This T cell receptor beta chain was identified in a study of T-cell reconstitution after alpha-beta-depleted transplantation in children. This clonotype was counted only a few times. Its antigen is unknown. TCRbeta library preparation incorporated unique molecular identifiers. Using its own MiXCR run on the PCR reads, TCRdb lists one record per CDR3 protein. Among roughly 100,000 distinct CDR3 sequences listed, roughly 7.6% were seen once. Findings of the study overall: Several hundred expanded graft clones reportedly gave rise to the alpha-beta T cells present about two months after transplant. At one year after transplant, newly produced T cells mostly accounted for T-cell counts and diversity. Several patients had high TCRbeta diversity at day 60; it came from surviving recipient T cells and thymic progenitors.

There are 12 residues in the CDR3. Germline V gene data show CDR1 as SQVTM and CDR2 as ANQGSEA. Trimming took off 6 bases at V and 3 bases at J, with 8 bases between the two ends. J is TRBJ1-4 and V is TRBV29-1, with D unclear. This TCR was recovered from a boy between 2 and 10 years old with acute lymphoblastic leukemia, due to receive a stem cell transplant. This sample comprised PBMCs, obtained before TCRalphabeta/CD19-depleted stem cell transplant. For the CDR3, the DNA is TGCAGCGTCGGGATTTCTAATGAAAAACTGTTTTTT. It codes for CSVGISNEKLFF.